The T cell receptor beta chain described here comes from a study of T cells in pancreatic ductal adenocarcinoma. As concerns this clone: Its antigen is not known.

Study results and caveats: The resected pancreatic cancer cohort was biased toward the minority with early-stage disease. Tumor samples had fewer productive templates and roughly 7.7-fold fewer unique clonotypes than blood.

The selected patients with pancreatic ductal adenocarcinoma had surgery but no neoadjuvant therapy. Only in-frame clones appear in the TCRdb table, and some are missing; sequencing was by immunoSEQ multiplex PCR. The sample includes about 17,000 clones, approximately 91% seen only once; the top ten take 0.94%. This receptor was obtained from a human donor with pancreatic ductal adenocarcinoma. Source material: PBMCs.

CDR3 in amino acids: CASSLKGANYGYTF. In DNA, the CDR3 is TGTGCCAGCAGTTTAAAGGGAGCTAACTATGGCTACACCTTC. The chain recombines TRBV27 with TRBJ1-2; D is unclear. Trimming took 2 bases from V and 0 from J, leaving 7 bases between them. CDR3 length equals 14 residues. The germline CDR1 and CDR2 sequences are MNHEY and SMNVEV (reference sequence).